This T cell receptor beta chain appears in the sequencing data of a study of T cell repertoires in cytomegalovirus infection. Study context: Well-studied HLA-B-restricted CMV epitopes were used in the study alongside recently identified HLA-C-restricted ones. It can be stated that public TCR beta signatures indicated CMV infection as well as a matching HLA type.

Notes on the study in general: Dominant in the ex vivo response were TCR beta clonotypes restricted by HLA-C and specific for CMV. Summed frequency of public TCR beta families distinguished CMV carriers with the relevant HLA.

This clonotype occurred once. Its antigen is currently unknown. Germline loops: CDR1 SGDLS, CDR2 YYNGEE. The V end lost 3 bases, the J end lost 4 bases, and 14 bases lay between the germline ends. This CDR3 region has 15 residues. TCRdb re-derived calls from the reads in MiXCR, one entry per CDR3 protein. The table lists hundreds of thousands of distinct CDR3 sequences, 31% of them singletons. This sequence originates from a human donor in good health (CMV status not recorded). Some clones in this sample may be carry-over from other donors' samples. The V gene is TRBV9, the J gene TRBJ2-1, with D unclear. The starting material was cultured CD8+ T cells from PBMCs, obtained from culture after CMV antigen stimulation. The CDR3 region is CASSALSTEYNEQFF. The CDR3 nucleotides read TGTGCCAGCAGCGCGCTGTCGACGGAATACAATGAGCAGTTCTTC. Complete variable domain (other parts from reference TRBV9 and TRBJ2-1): DSGVTQTPKHLITATGQRVTLRCSPRSGDLSVYWYQQSLDQGLQFLIQYYNGEERAKGNILERFSAQQFPDLHSELNLSSLELGDSALYFCASSALSTEYNEQFFGPGTRLTVL.